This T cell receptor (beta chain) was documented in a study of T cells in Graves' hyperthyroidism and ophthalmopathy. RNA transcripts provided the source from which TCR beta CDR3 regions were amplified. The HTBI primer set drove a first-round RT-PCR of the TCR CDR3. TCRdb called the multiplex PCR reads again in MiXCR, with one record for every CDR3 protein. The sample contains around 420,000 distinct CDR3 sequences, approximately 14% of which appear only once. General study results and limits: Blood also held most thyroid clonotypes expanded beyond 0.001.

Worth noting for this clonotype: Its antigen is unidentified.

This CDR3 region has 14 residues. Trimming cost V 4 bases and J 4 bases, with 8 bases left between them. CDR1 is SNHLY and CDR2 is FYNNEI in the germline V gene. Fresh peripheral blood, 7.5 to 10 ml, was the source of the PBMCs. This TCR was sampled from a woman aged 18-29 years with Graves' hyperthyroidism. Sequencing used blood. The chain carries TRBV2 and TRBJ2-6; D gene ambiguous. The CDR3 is CASSVQKGANVLTF. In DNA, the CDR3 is TGTGCCAGCAGTGTACAGAAAGGGGCCAACGTCCTGACTTTC.